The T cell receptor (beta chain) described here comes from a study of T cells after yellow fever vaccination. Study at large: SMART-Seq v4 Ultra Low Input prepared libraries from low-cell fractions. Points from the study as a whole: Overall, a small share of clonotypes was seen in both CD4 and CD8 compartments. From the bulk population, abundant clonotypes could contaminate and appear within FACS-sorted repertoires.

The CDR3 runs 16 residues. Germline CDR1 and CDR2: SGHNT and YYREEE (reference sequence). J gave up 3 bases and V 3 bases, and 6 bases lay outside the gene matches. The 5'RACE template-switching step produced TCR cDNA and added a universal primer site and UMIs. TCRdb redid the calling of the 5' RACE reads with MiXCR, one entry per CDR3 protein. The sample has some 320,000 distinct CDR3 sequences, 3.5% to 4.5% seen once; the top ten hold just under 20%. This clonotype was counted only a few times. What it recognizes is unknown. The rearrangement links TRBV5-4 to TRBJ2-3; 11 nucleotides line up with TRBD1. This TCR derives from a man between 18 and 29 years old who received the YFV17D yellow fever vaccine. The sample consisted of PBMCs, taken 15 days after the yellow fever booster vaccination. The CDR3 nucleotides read TGTGCCAGCAGCTGGAGGGACAGGGGGAGGACAGATACGCAGTATTTT. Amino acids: CASSWRDRGRTDTQYF.